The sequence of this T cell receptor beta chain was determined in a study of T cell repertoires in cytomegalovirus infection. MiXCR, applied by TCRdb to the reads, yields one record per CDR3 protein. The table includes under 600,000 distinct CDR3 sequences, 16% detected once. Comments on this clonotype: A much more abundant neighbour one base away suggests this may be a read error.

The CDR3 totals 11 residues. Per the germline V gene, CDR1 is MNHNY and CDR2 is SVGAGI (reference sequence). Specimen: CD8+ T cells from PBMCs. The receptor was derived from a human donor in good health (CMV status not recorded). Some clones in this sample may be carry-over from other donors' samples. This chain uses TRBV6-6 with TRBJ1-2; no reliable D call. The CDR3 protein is CASSPDYCYTF. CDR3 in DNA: TGTGCCAGCAGTCCTGACTATTGCTACACCTTC.